One and the same sample provided the 12 T cell receptor beta chains below, sequenced in a study of technical replicates of blood from a few donors. Some clones are missing from TCRdb's copy, which holds only in-frame ones; the method was immunoSEQ multiplex PCR. The sample has 60,000 to 95,000 clones; 91% are singletons. Sequencing was done on a sample of T cells isolated from PBMCs. The receptors here all came from a human donor in good health. Some clones in this sample may be carry-over from other donors' samples.

This chain links TRBV15 with TRBJ2-7; 10 nucleotides line up with TRBD2. The germline CDR1 and CDR2 sequences are LNHNV and YYDKDF (reference sequence). The junction had 15 bases not matched to a gene; V was cut back by 1 base and J by 6 bases. The CDR3 is 18 amino acids. This chain's CDR3 is CATSRALQARLAGTEQYF. The CDR3 DNA follows: TGTGCCACCAGCAGAGCCCTGCAGGCCAGACTAGCGGGTACCGAGCAGTACTTC.

Written as DNA, the CDR3 is TGTGCCAGCAGCCAGGGACTAGGTGGGGTTAACAATGAGCAGTTCTTC. This sequence encodes CASSQGLGGVNNEQFF. J is TRBJ2-1 and V is TRBV4-2; 8 bases match TRBD2. The CDR3 loop spans 16 amino acids. With V trimmed by 3 bases and J by 5 bases, 9 bases remained unmatched. The germline V gene encodes CDR1 LGHNA and CDR2 YNFKEQ.

CDR3 region: CASSPHSGGALNEQFF. For the CDR3, the DNA is TGCGCCAGCAGTCCTCATAGCGGGGGGGCCCTCAATGAGCAGTTCTTC. This chain joins TRBV10-1 and TRBJ2-1; 11 bases align to TRBD2. Per germline, CDR1 WNHNN and CDR2 SYGVQD (reference sequence). The CDR3 extends over 16 amino acids. V shed 5 bases and J 6 bases; nucleotides not matched to a gene: 9.

This sequence joins TRBV29-1 and TRBJ2-5; 9 bases line up with TRBD2. This CDR3 is built from 15 residues. Per germline, CDR1 SQVTM and CDR2 ANQGSEA. V gave up 4 bases and J gave up 7 bases; unmatched junction bases: 13. The CDR3 reads CSVVFSGRSLGTQYF. DNA of the CDR3: TGCAGCGTTGTATTTAGCGGGAGATCTTTGGGGACCCAGTACTTC.

The chain combines TRBV5-1 with TRBJ2-7; D is possibly TRBD2 (6 bases). The CDR3 is 13 amino acids. Germline lookup yields CDR1 SGHRS and CDR2 YFSETQ. The ends were cut back, 2 bases at V and 6 bases at J, with 12 bases in the middle. The DNA of the CDR3 is TGCGCCAGCAGCTTTAACGGGGGATCCGAGCAGTACTTC. It encodes CASSFNGGSEQYF.

V and J are TRBV28 and TRBJ2-3, with D perhaps matching TRBD2 (5 bases). In germline, CDR1 is MDHEN, CDR2 SYDVKM. With 3 bases removed from V and 0 bases from J, the gap between germline ends came to 7 bases. This CDR3 is built from 14 residues. DNA for the CDR3: TGTGCCAGCAGTTTTGGACTCAGCACAGATACGCAGTATTTT. Translation: CASSFGLSTDTQYF. The entire variable domain, with the rest obtained from reference TRBV28 and TRBJ2-3, is as follows: DVKVTQSSRYLVKRTGEKVFLECVQDMDHENMFWYRQDPGLGLRLIYFSYDVKMKEKGDIPEGYSVSREKKERFSLILESASTNQTSMYLCASSFGLSTDTQYFGPGTRLTVL.

V and J are TRBV6-5 and TRBJ2-1, with 9 bases that match TRBD2. Unmatched junction bases numbered 1, after V lost 0 bases and J lost 4 bases. This CDR3 region has 15 residues. The germline gives CDR1 MNHEY, CDR2 SVGAGI. The CDR3 protein is CASSYSSGGYNEQFF. CDR3 nucleotides: TGTGCCAGCAGTTACTCTAGCGGGGGTTACAATGAGCAGTTCTTC.

The rearrangement uses TRBV28 and TRBJ2-7, with 8 bases identical to TRBD1. CDR3 size: 16 residues. J was trimmed by 4 bases and V by 6 bases; bases with no gene match: 14. CDR1 and CDR2 (germline): MDHEN, SYDVKM. The CDR3 is CASSTRPGDRSYEQYF. The DNA for the CDR3 is TGTGCCAGCAGCACCCGTCCGGGGGACAGGAGTTACGAGCAGTACTTC.

V usage is TRBV2 and J usage is TRBJ1-1, with D tentatively TRBD1 (5 bases). CDR1 SNHLY and CDR2 FYNNEI come from the germline V gene. The CDR3 totals 14 residues. V lost 2 bases and J lost 1, with 8 bases in between. CDR3 DNA: TGTGCCAGCAGTGAAATCCAGGGGAACACTGAAGCTTTCTTT. Residues: CASSEIQGNTEAFF.

J is TRBJ1-5 and V is TRBV4-1; 8 bases are a match to TRBD1. The germline CDR1 and CDR2 sequences are MGHRA and YSYEKL. After removal of 4 bases from V and 2 bases from J, the junction contained 10 bases not matched to a gene. CDR3 length equals 17 residues. This CDR3 reads CASSLGSGGEGNQPQHF. CDR3 coding DNA: TGCGCCAGCAGCCTTGGTTCAGGGGGCGAGGGCAATCAGCCCCAGCATTTT.

This clone was found once. This sequence joins TRBV30 and TRBJ1-4; D is possibly TRBD1 (6 bases). The CDR3 has 17 amino acids. CDR1 and CDR2 from the germline V gene are GTSNPN and SVGIG (reference sequence). V was pared by 1 base and J by 0 bases, with 15 bases between. CDR3 in amino acids: CAWSGERAGATNEKLFF. The CDR3 DNA is TGTGCCTGGAGTGGGGAGAGGGCAGGGGCAACTAATGAAAAACTGTTTTTT.

This clone was detected only once. This chain joins TRBV28 and TRBJ1-5; D unresolved. Germline-derived CDR1 and CDR2 are MDHEN and SYDVKM. The length of the CDR3 is 11 residues. Trimming removed 5 bases at V and 5 bases at J, with 4 bases between. CDR3 DNA sequence: TGTGCCAGCAGTAACTATCAGCCCCAGCATTTT. Amino acids: CASSNYQPQHF.